One T cell receptor (beta chain) is described in this entry. Assay used: immunoSEQ multiplex PCR; TCRdb lists only in-frame clones, some missing. Altogether approximately 1,500,000 clones are present, around 97% being singletons, with the ten largest covering approximately 1%. This CDR3 has 17 amino acids. The germline V and J ends were trimmed by 5 bases and 0 bases, with 17 bases remaining between them. Germline V gives CDR1 MNHEY, CDR2 SMNVEV (reference sequence). The sample is drawn from a study of shared clonotypes between healthy human individuals. The receptor comes from a young man in good health. Material for sequencing was naive CD4+ T cells sorted from blood. Subset described: CD45RA+ positively selected. The V gene is TRBV27, the J gene TRBJ2-1; D uncertain. The CDR3 nucleotides are TGTGCCAGCAGTATAATACGACTGGCGAGCTCCTACAATGAGCAGTTCTTC. It encodes CASSIIRLASSYNEQFF.